This T cell receptor (beta chain) was retrieved from a study of cytotoxic CD8 clonotypes in ibrutinib-treated CLL. The CDR3 totals 14 residues. Germline V CDR1 and CDR2: LNHDA, SQIVND (reference sequence). V shed 2 bases and J shed 4 bases, with 10 bases lying between them. Some clones are missing from TCRdb's copy, which holds only in-frame ones; the method was immunoSEQ multiplex PCR. Here the sample spans some 150,000 clones, over 60% being singletons. The count of this clone is one. This TCR was sampled from a human donor with chronic lymphocytic leukemia. Specimen: PBMCs, collected after 12 months of ibrutinib treatment. The rearrangement joins TRBV19 to TRBJ2-3; D unresolved. CDR3 sequence (DNA): TGTGCCAGTAGTATAACCATCACCGCAGATACGCAGTATTTT. Its translation: CASSITITADTQYF.